Shown below are 19 T cell receptor beta chains from a single sample sequenced in a study of CD8 T cells in cerebrospinal fluid in Alzheimer's disease. Following a re-call of the 10x single-cell sequencing reads, TCRdb has one entry per CDR3 protein and lacks DNA. In all, the sample yields some 830 distinct CDR3 sequences. The sequenced material came from cerebrospinal fluid. These receptors were collected from a human donor with Parkinson's disease.

This clonotype is labeled large based on frequency. CDR3 region: CASSVGGSTYNEQFF. This rearrangement joins TRBV9 to TRBJ2-1; the TCRdb call, TRBD2, lacks DNA for checking. This CDR3 contains 15 residues. Germline V gives CDR1 SGDLS, CDR2 YYNGEE.

The chain carries TRBV10-1 and TRBJ1-2. CDR1 and CDR2 from the germline V gene are WNHNN and SYGVQD (reference sequence). CDR3 length: 13 residues. The CDR3 region is CASSDSENYGYTF.

This clonotype is labeled medium-sized based on frequency. The rearrangement links TRBV5-1 to TRBJ1-4; TCRdb designates TRBD1, a call that cannot be tested without DNA. CDR3 size: 14 residues. The germline CDR1 and CDR2 sequences are SGHRS and YFSETQ. The CDR3 protein is CASSLEGGREKLFF.

This clonotype is labeled large (0.1 to 1%) based on frequency. The J gene is TRBJ1-6, the V gene TRBV6-1. CDR1 and CDR2 from the germline V gene are MNHNS and SASEGT. This CDR3 region has 13 residues. CDR3: CASSLEGFSPLHF.

By frequency, this clonotype is medium-sized. V and J are TRBV7-9 and TRBJ2-1; TCRdb gives TRBD1 as the D gene, but with no DNA this cannot be confirmed. CDR3 length: 16 amino acids. Germline assignment: CDR1 SEHNR and CDR2 FQNEAQ (reference sequence). The CDR3 spells CASSQTRTGEHNEQFF. Full variable domain (outside the CDR3, taken from reference TRBV7-9 and TRBJ2-1): DTGVSQNPRHKITKRGQNVTFRCDPISEHNRLYWYRQTLGQGPEFLTYFQNEAQLEKSRLLSDRFSAERPKGSFSTLEIQRTEQGDSAMYLCASSQTRTGEHNEQFFGPGTRLTVL.

By frequency, this clonotype is large. The chain combines TRBV5-4 with TRBJ1-2; the TCRdb D gene call, TRBD1, has no DNA to confirm it. The CDR3 runs 15 residues. From germline, CDR1 is SGHNT and CDR2 YYREEE (reference sequence). CDR3 in amino acids: CASSGDRQGNYGYTF.

Considering frequency, this clonotype is large. V gene TRBV7-9 combines with J gene TRBJ2-7. The CDR3 contains 12 residues. The germline gives CDR1 SEHNR, CDR2 FQNEAQ (reference sequence). The CDR3 sequence is CASSLPSYEQYF.

CDR3 protein: CASRDDRGIRYTEAFF. The rearrangement links TRBV6-1 to TRBJ1-1; lacking DNA, the TRBD1 call made by TCRdb goes unchecked. The CDR3 runs to 16 residues. Germline assignment: CDR1 MNHNS and CDR2 SASEGT.

This clonotype counts as medium-sized (0.01 to 0.1%) by frequency. CDR3 residues: CAAGGDRGREQYF. The chain employs TRBV6-5 and TRBJ2-7; the TCRdb call, TRBD1, lacks DNA for checking. Germline V gene sequence: CDR1 MNHEY, CDR2 SVGAGI. The CDR3 has 13 amino acids.

This clonotype is medium-sized (0.01 to 0.1%) by frequency. V usage is TRBV12-3 or TRBV12-4 and J usage is TRBJ2-3; absent DNA, TCRdb's TRBD1 call cannot be checked. The CDR3 contains 15 residues. The CDR3 reads CASSLSLTGADTQYF.

This clonotype is deemed medium-sized (0.01 to 0.1%) by its frequency. The J gene is TRBJ1-5, the V gene TRBV15; TCRdb picks TRBD1, but there is no DNA to check that call. The CDR3 is made up of 17 amino acids. Per germline, CDR1 LNHNV and CDR2 YYDKDF (reference sequence). Here the CDR3 reads CATSNRDGAASNQPQHF.

This clonotype is identified as large from frequency. The chain has TRBV20-1 and TRBJ2-4; TCRdb designates TRBD1, a call that cannot be tested without DNA. The CDR3 consists of 16 residues. Germline-derived CDR1 and CDR2 are DFQATT and SNEGSKA (reference sequence). The CDR3 loop is CSAWGQGGLVKNIQYF.

Judged by frequency, this clonotype is medium-sized. V is TRBV20-1 and J is TRBJ2-3; the D call of TRBD2 rests on TCRdb alone, since no DNA is present to check it. The CDR3 runs 14 residues. Germline V gives CDR1 DFQATT, CDR2 SNEGSKA (reference sequence). The CDR3 spells CSASRGGSTDTQYF.

This clonotype is classed as medium-sized by frequency. This sequence joins TRBV12-3 or TRBV12-4 and TRBJ2-7; the TCRdb call, TRBD2, lacks DNA for checking. This CDR3 region has 15 residues. CDR3 residues: CASSPPALAGGRQHF.

By frequency, this clonotype registers large. The rearrangement uses TRBV7-8 and TRBJ1-5; TCRdb picks TRBD1, but there is no DNA to check that call. CDR1 SGHVS and CDR2 FQNEAQ come from the germline V gene. There are 15 residues in the CDR3. This chain's CDR3 is CASSLRGIGNQPQHF.

Measured by frequency, this clonotype is large. The J gene is TRBJ2-1, the V gene TRBV7-2; TCRdb's assignment of TRBD1 cannot be checked, as there is no DNA. There are 15 residues in the CDR3. In germline, CDR1 is SGHTA, CDR2 FQGNSA. The CDR3 reads CASSLARGSYNEQFF.

This clonotype is large by frequency. The CDR3 sequence: CASSIGGEQFF. The chain employs TRBV9 and TRBJ2-1. Germline CDR1 SGDLS, CDR2 YYNGEE. The CDR3 totals 11 residues.

This clonotype is called large (0.1 to 1%) based on its frequency. The V and J genes are TRBV7-2 and TRBJ1-3; the TCRdb D gene call, TRBD1, has no DNA to confirm it. Germline CDR1 and CDR2: SGHTA and FQGNSA. The CDR3 runs to 15 residues. This chain's CDR3 is CASSLRQGAGNTIYF.

Its frequency marks this clonotype as large. This CDR3 reads CSARAGARGGTQYF. The chain recombines TRBV20-1 with TRBJ2-3; TCRdb names TRBD2, which stays unverified in the absence of DNA. The germline V gene has CDR1 DFQATT and CDR2 SNEGSKA (reference sequence). This CDR3 spans 14 amino acids.